Below are 24 T cell receptor beta chains sequenced from a single sample in a study of beta chain features in type 1 diabetes. Expressed TCRB transcripts were sequenced after all isolated RNA was converted to cDNA. Here immunoSEQ multiplex PCR was the method, and the copy in TCRdb shows in-frame clones only, minus some. In the table there are some 150,000 clones, under 60% of which are singletons. The specimen sequenced was Tregs from blood. These receptors were collected from a man aged 18 to 35 in good health.

This clone was seen a few times. V gene TRBV28 combines with J gene TRBJ1-2, with a weak D call TRBD1 (5 bases). Trimming removed 7 bases from V and 4 bases from J, with 13 bases in between. In germline, CDR1 is MDHEN, CDR2 SYDVKM. CDR3 length: 13 residues. CDR3 sequence: CASNRGGGYGYTF. CDR3 in DNA: TGTGCCAGCAATCGGGGGGGAGGCTATGGCTACACCTTC.

This clone has only a few counts. The chain uses TRBV2 and TRBJ2-2; tentative D call: TRBD2 (5 bases). The CDR3 length is 14 residues. CDR1 SNHLY and CDR2 FYNNEI come from the germline V gene. V was clipped by 5 bases and J by 3 bases, with 10 bases between them. CDR3 nucleotide sequence: TGTGCCAGCAGTCTCTCGGGATACACCGGGGAGCTGTTTTTT. Its protein is CASSLSGYTGELFF. Full variable domain (outside the CDR3, taken from reference TRBV2 and TRBJ2-2): EPEVTQTPSHQVTQMGQEVILRCVPISNHLYFYWYRQILGQKVEFLVSFYNNEISEKSEIFDDQFSVERPDGSNFTLKIRSTKLEDSAMYFCASSLSGYTGELFFGEGSRLTVL.

In its sample, this clone was seen a few times. The V gene is TRBV27, the J gene TRBJ2-7; TRBD1 is a possible D gene (5 bases). V shed 6 bases and J shed 2 bases, with 11 bases lying between them. Germline values: CDR1 MNHEY, CDR2 SMNVEV (reference sequence). CDR3 length: 13 amino acids. The CDR3 bases are TGTGCCAGCAGCAATGAACAGGCCTACGAGCAGTACTTC. Amino acids: CASSNEQAYEQYF.

This sequence joins TRBV4-2 and TRBJ2-5, with 9 bases that match TRBD1. Germline V gives CDR1 LGHNA, CDR2 YNFKEQ. This CDR3 is built from 15 residues. V shed 2 bases and J 2 bases; nucleotides not matched to a gene: 3. CDR3 region: CASSQTGQGQETQYF. CDR3 bases: TGTGCCAGCAGCCAAACGGGACAGGGTCAAGAGACCCAGTACTTC.

The count of this clone is one. V usage is TRBV4-2 and J usage is TRBJ2-1, with 10 bases identical to TRBD2. V was pared by 0 bases and J by 7 bases, with 9 bases of the junction left unmatched. This CDR3 comprises 17 residues. Germline CDR1 and CDR2: LGHNA and YNFKEQ. CDR3 loop: CASSQDTAGGPRNEQFF. For the CDR3, the DNA is TGTGCCAGCAGCCAAGATACAGCGGGAGGGCCGAGGAATGAGCAGTTCTTC.

This sequence joins TRBV6-5 and TRBJ2-3; possibly TRBD2 for D (6 bases). Germline V gives CDR1 MNHEY, CDR2 SVGAGI. With 2 bases removed from V and 7 bases from J, the gap between germline ends came to 10 bases. The CDR3 spans 13 residues. CDR3 in DNA: TGTGCCAGCAGTTACCCGGGACTGAATACGCAGTATTTT. Translated, it gives CASSYPGLNTQYF.

V gene TRBV18 combines with J gene TRBJ2-2, with D tentatively TRBD2 (5 bases). Germline values: CDR1 KGHSH, CDR2 LQKENI. The length of the CDR3 is 12 residues. V lost 6 bases and J lost 5, with 7 bases in between. CDR3 in DNA: TGTGCCAGCTCGCCGGGGACCGGGGAGCTGTTTTTT. Amino acid sequence: CASSPGTGELFF.

V gene TRBV7-2 combines with J gene TRBJ2-7; 10 positions agree with TRBD2. The CDR3 is made up of 14 amino acids. V lost 5 bases, J lost 5 bases, and 6 bases stayed unmatched. Germline V gives CDR1 SGHTA, CDR2 FQGNSA. CDR3 DNA sequence: TGTGCCAGCAGCCCCTTGGGACTAGCGAACGAGCAGTACTTC. Amino acids: CASSPLGLANEQYF.

J is TRBJ2-1 and V is TRBV18, with unresolved D. Germline CDR1 reads KGHSH; CDR2 reads LQKENI. There are 16 residues in the CDR3. Trimming removed 3 bases from V and 4 bases from J, with 16 bases in between. The CDR3 DNA reads as TGTGCCAGCTCACCCTTCGACCCAGCCGGGTACAATGAGCAGTTCTTC. This translates into CASSPFDPAGYNEQFF.

In this sample, this clone turned up a few times. V and J are TRBV10-3 and TRBJ2-5; 11 bases are shared with TRBD2. The germline V gene has CDR1 ENHRY and CDR2 SYGVKD. J was trimmed by 2 bases and V by 4 bases; bases with no gene match: 6. The CDR3 loop spans 16 amino acids. The CDR3 is CAISARRTSGQETQYF. The DNA for the CDR3 is TGTGCCATCAGTGCTCGCCGGACTAGCGGGCAAGAGACCCAGTACTTC.

This chain connects TRBV5-1 to TRBJ2-5; 13 bases line up with TRBD2. Germline-derived CDR1 and CDR2 are SGHRS and YFSETQ. V trimming: 3 bases; J trimming: 1 base; junction bases outside the gene matches: 0. The CDR3 covers 15 residues. The CDR3 DNA is TGCGCCAGCAGCTGGACTAGCGGGGGCCAAGAGACCCAGTACTTC. Amino acid sequence: CASSWTSGGQETQYF.

The gene calls are TRBV7-2 and TRBJ1-5; a weak D match, TRBD1 (5 bases). Per germline, CDR1 SGHTA and CDR2 FQGNSA. The V end lost 2 bases, the J end lost 7 bases, and 15 bases lay between the germline ends. This CDR3 has 15 residues. CDR3 residues: CASSLILGRGQPQHF. For the CDR3, the DNA is TGTGCCAGCAGCTTAATCCTTGGGAGGGGACAGCCCCAGCATTTT. The full variable domain, with the rest looked up from reference TRBV7-2 and TRBJ1-5, is GAGVSQSPSNKVTEKGKDVELRCDPISGHTALYWYRQSLGQGLEFLIYFQGNSAPDKSGLPSDRFSAERTGGSVSTLTIQRTQQEDSAVYLCASSLILGRGQPQHFGDGTRLSIL.

CDR3 in DNA: TGCGCCAGCAGCTTGTTCGGGAGATCGGGCAATGAGCAGTTCTTC. Translating it yields CASSLFGRSGNEQFF. The chain recombines TRBV5-1 with TRBJ2-1; a possible D gene is TRBD2 (6 bases). Trimming stripped 1 base from V and 6 bases from J, with 14 bases between. Germline CDR1 and CDR2: SGHRS and YFSETQ. This CDR3 is 15 amino acids long. The whole variable domain, filled in from reference TRBV5-1 and TRBJ2-1, reads KAGVTQTPRYLIKTRGQQVTLSCSPISGHRSVSWYQQTPGQGLQFLFEYFSETQRNKGNFPGRFSGRQFSNSRSEMNVSTLELGDSALYLCASSLFGRSGNEQFFGPGTRLTVL.

This rearrangement joins TRBV2 to TRBJ1-1; a weak D match, TRBD1 (6 bases). The V and J ends lost 7 bases and 7 bases respectively, with 19 bases between them. CDR3 length: 14 amino acids. Germline V CDR1 and CDR2: SNHLY, FYNNEI. CDR3 coding DNA: TGTGCCAGCATTAGGGGACAAGCAATTGATGAAGCTTTCTTT. This translates into CASIRGQAIDEAFF.

This clone turned up a few times. The rearrangement uses TRBV28 and TRBJ1-2, with D unresolved. The CDR3 is 13 amino acids. Trimming left V 11 bases short and J 0 bases short, with 13 bases between. Germline V gene data show CDR1 as MDHEN and CDR2 as SYDVKM. Here the CDR3 reads CAYREPANYGYTF. The CDR3 DNA sequence: TGTGCCTATCGTGAGCCTGCTAACTATGGCTACACCTTC.

V and J are TRBV5-4 and TRBJ2-7; 8 positions agree with TRBD1. The V and J ends lost 5 bases and 3 bases, in that order; junction bases with no gene match: 4. Germline V CDR1 and CDR2: SGHNT, YYREEE (reference sequence). This CDR3 comprises 13 residues. In DNA form, the CDR3 reads TGTGCCAGCAGTTCCGGACAGGGCTACGAGCAGTACTTC. The encoded protein is CASSSGQGYEQYF. The full variable domain, its missing parts supplied by reference TRBV5-4 and TRBJ2-7, is ETGVTQSPTHLIKTRGQQVTLRCSSQSGHNTVSWYQQALGQGPQFIFQYYREEENGRGNFPPRFSGLQFPNYSSELNVNALELDDSALYLCASSSGQGYEQYFGPGTRLTVT.

This clone has just a few counts. V gene TRBV7-9 combines with J gene TRBJ2-5; perhaps TRBD2 as D (5 bases). Germline loops: CDR1 SEHNR, CDR2 FQNEAQ (reference sequence). Trimming shortened V by 6 bases and J by 11 bases, and 19 bases separated the two germline ends. CDR3 length equals 13 residues. CDR3: CASSPRLAWEQYF. The CDR3 nucleotides read TGTGCCAGCAGTCCCCGACTGGCCTGGGAGCAGTACTTC.

The chain employs TRBV7-9 and TRBJ2-7; maybe TRBD2 (7 bases). The CDR3 consists of 18 residues. Trimming left V 1 base short and J 0 bases short, with 19 bases between. From germline, CDR1 is SEHNR and CDR2 FQNEAQ (reference sequence). The CDR3, as DNA: TGTGCCAGCAGCTTAGGGGTCGCGCGGGGGCGCAGCTCCTACGAGCAGTACTTC. Its translation: CASSLGVARGRSSYEQYF.

The chain has TRBV27 and TRBJ1-1; 7 bases map to TRBD1. Looked up from germline, CDR1 is MNHEY and CDR2 is SMNVEV (reference sequence). V was pared by 7 bases and J by 3 bases, with 2 bases of the junction left unmatched. The CDR3 length is 12 residues. CDR3 amino acids: CASMDRYTEAFF. In DNA, the CDR3 is TGTGCCAGCATGGACAGGTACACTGAAGCTTTCTTT.

J is TRBJ1-2 and V is TRBV7-9; D is uncertain. Germline values: CDR1 SEHNR, CDR2 FQNEAQ (reference sequence). There are 14 residues in the CDR3. Trimming cost V 4 bases and J 2 bases, with 11 bases left between them. The CDR3 nucleotides are TGTGCCAGCAGCTCTCGGTCCAGGAACTATGGCTACACCTTC. It specifies CASSSRSRNYGYTF.

The chain employs TRBV20-1 and TRBJ2-3; 8 bases align to TRBD2. Trimming cost V 5 bases and J 11 bases; bases outside gene matches: 6. In germline, CDR1 is DFQATT, CDR2 SNEGSKA (reference sequence). The CDR3 runs to 11 residues. CDR3 protein: CSAGERGRQYF. The CDR3 bases are TGCAGTGCTGGGGAGCGGGGGCGGCAGTATTTT.

The chain links TRBV21-1 to TRBJ2-5; the table assigns TRBD1, which was not confirmed against the DNA. TRBV21-1 is a pseudogene. The CDR3 consists of 16 residues. CDR3 nucleotides: TGTGCCAGCAGCTATATTCTGACAGGGGGGGAAGAGACCCAGTACTTC. It translates to CASSYILTGGEETQYF.

As for this clone: Other DNA sequences in this specimen translate into the identical CDR3. The genes are TRBV6-5 and TRBJ2-1, with D perhaps matching TRBD1 (5 bases). Trimming left V 2 bases short and J 4 bases short, with 6 bases between. The CDR3 covers 13 residues. Per germline, CDR1 MNHEY and CDR2 SVGAGI. This CDR3 reads CASSYRGYNEQFF. CDR3 sequence (DNA): TGTGCCAGCAGTTACAGGGGATACAATGAGCAGTTCTTC.

The V and J genes are TRBV20-1 and TRBJ1-1; D remains unclear. This CDR3 comprises 9 residues. Deletions cut 7 bases from V and 10 bases from J, with 10 bases between. In germline, CDR1 is DFQATT, CDR2 SNEGSKA (reference sequence). The CDR3 is CSEEGGAFF. CDR3 sequence (DNA): TGCAGTGAAGAGGGTGGAGCTTTCTTT.